The clone carrying this TCR beta chain turned up a few times. Other DNA sequences in the sample encode the same CDR3. This record comes from a study of T cell changes during pregnancy in multiple sclerosis. Germline V lookup: CDR1 SGHVS, CDR2 FQNEAQ. V was cut by 5 bases and J by 2 bases, with 13 bases left in between. The CDR3 contains 14 residues. The assay was immunoSEQ multiplex PCR, and TCRdb's table has in-frame clones only and misses some. The data show about 36,000 clones, approximately 89% seen once. The receptor was isolated from a female donor with multiple sclerosis, enrolled in a pregnancy study. This specimen was CD8+ T cells from peripheral blood mononuclear cells, taken in the third trimester of pregnancy. The V and J genes are TRBV7-8 and TRBJ2-7, with D perhaps matching TRBD2 (7 bases). DNA for the CDR3: TGTGCCAGCAGCCTGGGAGGGGGGGCCTACGAGCAGTACTTC. It yields the protein CASSLGGGAYEQYF.